The next 3 T cell receptor beta chains were all read from a single sample in a study of human versus mouse CDR3 diversity and MHC coevolution. The protocol was immunoSEQ multiplex PCR, while the TCRdb copy is restricted to in-frame clones and leaves out a portion. The repertoire consists of roughly 81,000 clones, with roughly 93% occurring once and the leading ten covering about 1.4%. Sequenced sample: naive CD4+ T cells from blood. Subset reported: CD45RO-negative CD62L-positive naive CD4 T cells. These receptor sequences come from a person aged 30 to 70 in good health.

The genes are TRBV7-8 and TRBJ2-7; 8 bases line up with TRBD1. The V gene's germline CDR1 is SGHVS and CDR2 FQNEAQ. The V gene end was trimmed by 3 bases and the J gene end by 4 bases; junction bases not matched to a gene: 5. The CDR3 runs 14 residues. The CDR3 DNA sequence: TGTGCCAGCAGCTTCCGGGACAGGAGGTACGAGCAGTACTTC. Amino acid sequence: CASSFRDRRYEQYF.

This sequence joins TRBV5-5 and TRBJ1-5; the match to TRBD1 covers 9 bases. The CDR3 extends over 16 amino acids. V trimming: 3 bases; J trimming: 3 bases; junction bases outside the gene matches: 7. The germline V gene encodes CDR1 SGHKS and CDR2 YYEKEE (reference sequence). The CDR3, as DNA: TGTGCCAGCAGCTCCGGACAGGGGAGAACCAATCAGCCCCAGCATTTT. It yields the protein CASSSGQGRTNQPQHF.

This chain joins TRBV10-3 and TRBJ2-3; perhaps TRBD1 as D (5 bases). The V end lost 2 bases, the J end lost 0 bases, and 6 bases lay between the germline ends. CDR3 length: 14 amino acids. From germline, CDR1 is ENHRY and CDR2 SYGVKD. For the CDR3, the DNA is TGTGCCATCAGTGAGGGGGCTAGCACAGATACGCAGTATTTT. Its translation is CAISEGASTDTQYF.